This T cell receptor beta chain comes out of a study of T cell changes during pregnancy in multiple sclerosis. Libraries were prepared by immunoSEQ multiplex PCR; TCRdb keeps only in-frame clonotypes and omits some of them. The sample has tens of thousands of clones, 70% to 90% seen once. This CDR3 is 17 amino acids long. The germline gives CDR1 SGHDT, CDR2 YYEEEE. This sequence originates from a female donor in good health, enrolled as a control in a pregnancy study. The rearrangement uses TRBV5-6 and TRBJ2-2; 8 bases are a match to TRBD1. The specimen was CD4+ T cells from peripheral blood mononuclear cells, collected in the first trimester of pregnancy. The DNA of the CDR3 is TGTGCGACCTCCAAAGGCCCCGGACAGGGTGGCACCGGGGAGCTGTTTTTT. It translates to CATSKGPGQGGTGELFF.